These 10 T cell receptor beta chains were all obtained from the same sample, sequenced in a study of CD8+CD57+ T cells in acquired aplastic anemia. Genomic DNA templated the TCR beta VDJ and CDR3 profiling. TCRdb recomputed calls from the reads with MiXCR, one row per CDR3 protein. This table holds 310,000 or so distinct CDR3 sequences, 45% to 65% found once. Patients included in sequencing had previously demonstrated CD8+CD57+ cell expansion by flow cytometry. The specimen was sorted CD4+, CD8+, or CD8+CD57+ T cells (not recorded which) from PBMCs. Receptors were obtained from a human donor with aplastic anemia.

This sequence joins TRBV14 and TRBJ1-1; D is unresolved. The V gene's germline CDR1 is SGHDN and CDR2 FVKESK. V gave up 0 bases and J gave up 0 bases, with 8 bases separating them. The CDR3 spans 15 residues. CDR3 in DNA: TGTGCCAGCAGCCAAGACAGGTCCATGAACACTGAAGCTTTCTTT. The encoded protein is CASSQDRSMNTEAFF.

This chain links TRBV19 with TRBJ1-5; D is uncertain. V lost 0 bases and J lost 6, with 15 bases in between. The germline V gene has CDR1 LNHDA and CDR2 SQIVND (reference sequence). The CDR3 has 16 residues. In nucleotides, the CDR3 is TGTGCCAGTAGTATAGAAACCTTCGGATCGGGTCAGCCCCAGCATTTT. This encodes CASSIETFGSGQPQHF.

This sequence joins TRBV20-1 and TRBJ2-7; 9 bases line up with TRBD1. The trim removed 6 bases at V and 4 bases at J, leaving 7 bases unmatched. The germline V gene encodes CDR1 DFQATT and CDR2 SNEGSKA (reference sequence). The length of the CDR3 is 13 residues. The CDR3 loop reads CSAHRDRDYEQYF. Written as DNA, the CDR3 is TGCAGTGCCCATCGGGACAGGGATTACGAGCAGTACTTC.

The V and J genes are TRBV2 and TRBJ2-5; a possible D gene is TRBD2 (5 bases). CDR3 length equals 13 residues. Germline CDR1 SNHLY, CDR2 FYNNEI. V gave up 6 bases and J gave up 2 bases, with 10 bases separating them. The CDR3 region has the DNA TGTGCCAGCAGAGAGCGGTCTCAAGAGACCCAGTACTTC. Protein product: CASRERSQETQYF.

In this sample, this clonotype turned up many times. This chain links TRBV6-1 with TRBJ1-3; 9 bases fit TRBD1. The J segment lost 0 bases and the V segment lost 6 bases, leaving 0 bases of the junction unmatched. The CDR3 contains 14 residues. Germline CDR1 is MNHNS and CDR2 is SASEGT. CDR3 loop: CASRGQGSGNTIYF. The CDR3 region has the DNA TGTGCCAGCAGGGGACAGGGCTCTGGAAACACCATATATTTT.

This clonotype was seen a few times. J is TRBJ1-1 and V is TRBV19; maybe TRBD1 (5 bases). Looked up from germline, CDR1 is LNHDA and CDR2 is SQIVND (reference sequence). The CDR3 contains 11 residues. The V gene lost 7 bases and the J gene lost 5 bases, with 8 bases spanning the gap. In nucleotides, the CDR3 is TGTGCCAGTACCAAGGGGACTGAAGCTTTCTTT. The encoded protein is CASTKGTEAFF.

The CDR3 loop reads CASSQARDSNSPLHF. Here the CDR3 DNA reads TGCGCCAGCAGCCAAGCTCGGGACAGCAATTCACCCCTCCACTTT. The V and J genes are TRBV4-1 and TRBJ1-6, with 7 bases lining up with TRBD1. This CDR3 has 15 residues. The V segment lost 1 base and the J segment 7 bases; nucleotides outside the gene matches: 4. Per germline, CDR1 MGHRA and CDR2 YSYEKL.

This clonotype appeared many times. The chain carries TRBV9 and TRBJ2-3, with 11 nucleotides matching TRBD1. The CDR3 is 16 residues long. The junction had 5 bases not matched to a gene; V was cut back by 1 base and J by 4 bases. From germline, CDR1 is SGDLS and CDR2 YYNGEE. DNA for the CDR3: TGTGCCAGCAGCGTATTAAGGACAGGGGGCCCAGATACGCAGTATTTT. This codes for CASSVLRTGGPDTQYF. Looking up the rest from reference TRBV9 and TRBJ2-3 gives the full variable domain: DSGVTQTPKHLITATGQRVTLRCSPRSGDLSVYWYQQSLDQGLQFLIQYYNGEERAKGNILERFSAQQFPDLHSELNLSSLELGDSALYFCASSVLRTGGPDTQYFGPGTRLTVL.

This chain joins TRBV7-2 and TRBJ1-4; the match to TRBD1 covers 7 bases. This CDR3 spans 13 amino acids. CDR1 is SGHTA and CDR2 is FQGNSA in the germline V gene. The V and J ends lost 4 bases and 15 bases, in that order; junction bases with no gene match: 11. CDR3 nucleotide sequence: TGTGCCAGCAGCTCCATGACAGGGATGGCGTTGTTTTTT. Its protein product is CASSSMTGMALFF.

V is TRBV7-2 and J is TRBJ1-2; D possibly corresponds to TRBD1 (5 bases). The V gene lost 1 base and the J gene lost 2 bases, with 11 bases spanning the gap. The CDR3 is 15 residues long. Germline V lookup: CDR1 SGHTA, CDR2 FQGNSA. The CDR3 DNA is TGTGCCAGCAGCTTAGGGAACAGGCTAAACTATGGCTACACCTTC. Translation gives CASSLGNRLNYGYTF.